These 24 T cell receptor beta chains share one sample of origin, sequenced in a study of identifying expanded T cells in peripheral blood. The assay was immunoSEQ multiplex PCR, and TCRdb's table has in-frame clones only and misses some. The data show tens of thousands of clones, roughly 86% seen once. Material: blood. The receptors derive from a person aged 18 to 70 in good health.

This clone was seen a few times. The chain recombines TRBV9 with TRBJ1-5, with unresolved D. Trimming took off 0 bases at V and 2 bases at J, with 6 bases between the two ends. The CDR3 contains 14 residues. CDR1 is SGDLS and CDR2 is YYNGEE in the germline V gene. CDR3 loop: CASSVEAGNQPQHF. DNA of the CDR3: TGTGCCAGCAGCGTAGAGGCAGGCAATCAGCCCCAGCATTTT.

The rearrangement links TRBV6-1 to TRBJ2-7; no definite D call. The germline V and J ends were trimmed by 9 bases and 3 bases, with 9 bases remaining between them. The CDR3 contains 11 residues. The germline V gene encodes CDR1 MNHNS and CDR2 SASEGT. This chain's CDR3 is CASWNLYEQYF. CDR3 DNA sequence: TGTGCCAGTTGGAACCTCTACGAGCAGTACTTC.

This clone turned up a few times. The chain combines TRBV7-2 with TRBJ2-5; D uncertain. V dropped 5 bases and J dropped 3 bases, with 19 bases sitting between them. Germline CDR1 and CDR2: SGHTA and FQGNSA. The CDR3 has 16 amino acids. The DNA for the CDR3 is TGTGCCAGCAGCCCGGCGTGGGTTGAGTACAAAGAGACCCAGTACTTC. It translates to CASSPAWVEYKETQYF.

The V call is TRBV18, the J call TRBJ1-1, with TRBD1 identical over 7 bases. The CDR3 consists of 13 residues. Per the germline V gene, CDR1 is KGHSH and CDR2 is LQKENI. Trimming cost V 4 bases and J 3 bases; bases outside gene matches: 2. CDR3 bases: TGTGCCAGCTCACAGGGGGCGGACACTGAAGCTTTCTTT. Protein sequence: CASSQGADTEAFF.

This clone was seen just once. This chain links TRBV6-1 with TRBJ2-7, with D possibly being TRBD1 (6 bases). The CDR3 is 15 amino acids. Per the germline V gene, CDR1 is MNHNS and CDR2 is SASEGT. V was pared by 0 bases and J by 3 bases, with 12 bases between. The CDR3 DNA reads TGTGCCAGCAGTGAAGCTGCAGGGGTGAACTACGAGCAGTACTTC. It is translated as CASSEAAGVNYEQYF.

The chain recombines TRBV10-2 with TRBJ1-6; D remains unclear. The germline V and J ends were trimmed by 0 bases and 8 bases, with 14 bases remaining between them. Per the germline V gene, CDR1 is WSHSY and CDR2 is SAAADI. The CDR3 length is 16 residues. Here the CDR3 reads CASSESSQPRDSPLHF. CDR3 in DNA: TGCGCCAGCAGTGAGTCGAGCCAACCAAGGGATTCACCCCTCCACTTT.

The table lists this clone with a few counts. J is TRBJ2-3 and V is TRBV18; a possible D gene is TRBD1 (6 bases). Germline values: CDR1 KGHSH, CDR2 LQKENI. The CDR3 is made up of 14 amino acids. Trimming cost V 3 bases and J 6 bases, with 13 bases left between them. Here the CDR3 reads CASSPANRDDTQYF. CDR3 bases: TGTGCCAGCTCACCGGCAAACAGGGATGATACGCAGTATTTT.

This clone was counted between two and nine times. The chain couples TRBV6-1 to TRBJ1-2; 7 bases agree with TRBD1. Trimming at V came to 1 base and at J to 8 bases, leaving 4 bases not matched to a gene. Germline assignment: CDR1 MNHNS and CDR2 SASEGT. CDR3 size: 13 residues. The CDR3 sequence is CASSEEGARGYTF. In nucleotides, the CDR3 is TGTGCCAGCAGTGAAGAGGGGGCGAGGGGCTACACCTTC.

CDR3 sequence reads: CASSQDVGGGTYNEQFF. CDR3 DNA: TGCGCCAGCAGCCAAGATGTCGGCGGAGGGACCTACAATGAGCAGTTCTTC. V gene TRBV4-3 combines with J gene TRBJ2-1, with a weak D call TRBD2 (6 bases). This CDR3 contains 17 residues. The V and J ends lost 0 bases and 2 bases respectively, with 14 bases between them. Germline V gene lookup returns CDR1 LGHNA and CDR2 YSLEER.

This sequence joins TRBV30 and TRBJ2-1, with unresolved D. The CDR3 loop spans 10 amino acids. V lost 3 bases, J lost 7 bases, and 4 bases lay in between. Germline V gene sequence: CDR1 GTSNPN, CDR2 SVGIG (reference sequence). CDR3 in amino acids: CAWSRNEQFF. The CDR3 DNA reads as TGTGCCTGGAGCAGGAATGAGCAGTTCTTC.

This sequence joins TRBV4-1 and TRBJ1-5; 9 positions match TRBD1. The CDR3 loop spans 14 amino acids. The J segment lost 6 bases and the V segment lost 4 bases, leaving 4 bases of the junction unmatched. The germline V gene has CDR1 MGHRA and CDR2 YSYEKL. CDR3 DNA: TGCGCCAGCAGCCTCGGGACAGGGAGTCAGCCCCAGCATTTT. This encodes CASSLGTGSQPQHF.

This clone was found a few times. V is TRBV6-5 and J is TRBJ1-1; no reliable D call. Trimming removed 10 bases from V and 6 bases from J, with 12 bases in between. The CDR3 covers 11 residues. Germline lookup yields CDR1 MNHEY and CDR2 SVGAGI. The CDR3 loop reads CAISRGSEAFF. Written as DNA, the CDR3 is TGTGCCATCTCCCGAGGGTCTGAAGCTTTCTTT.

V usage is TRBV4-1 and J usage is TRBJ1-2; D gene uncertain. The CDR3 spans 14 residues. Germline V gives CDR1 MGHRA, CDR2 YSYEKL. V lost 4 bases to trimming and J lost 0 bases, with 9 bases between them. The CDR3 sequence: CASSPMTANYGYTF. In DNA, the CDR3 is TGCGCCAGCAGCCCTATGACGGCTAACTATGGCTACACCTTC.

The chain carries TRBV5-4 and TRBJ2-5; D may be TRBD1 (7 bases). The CDR3 covers 17 residues. Trimming took 0 bases from V and 4 from J, leaving 19 bases between them. The germline V gene encodes CDR1 SGHNT and CDR2 YYREEE (reference sequence). The CDR3 here is CASSLGGIQGRGETQYF. The CDR3 DNA sequence: TGTGCCAGCAGCTTGGGGGGAATACAGGGGCGGGGAGAGACCCAGTACTTC.

This sequence joins TRBV9 and TRBJ1-1; perhaps TRBD1 as D (5 bases). Trimming shortened V by 3 bases and J by 2 bases, and 14 bases separated the two germline ends. The CDR3 runs 15 residues. Per germline, CDR1 SGDLS and CDR2 YYNGEE. CDR3 residues: CASSADPGGNTEAFF. CDR3 coding DNA: TGTGCCAGCAGCGCGGACCCGGGGGGAAACACTGAAGCTTTCTTT.

The chain has TRBV6-1 and TRBJ2-6, with D unresolved. The V end lost 7 bases, the J end lost 2 bases, and 6 bases lay between the germline ends. CDR3 length equals 13 residues. Germline CDR1 is MNHNS and CDR2 is SASEGT. As DNA, the CDR3 is TGTGCCAGCAAGGGTCCTGGGGCCAACGTCCTGACTTTC. It specifies CASKGPGANVLTF.

This sequence joins TRBV5-4 and TRBJ2-2; D unclear. Germline CDR1 and CDR2: SGHNT and YYREEE (reference sequence). This CDR3 region has 14 residues. V dropped 0 bases and J dropped 5 bases, with 8 bases sitting between them. This CDR3 is CASSLGVGTGELFF. The CDR3 nucleotides read TGTGCCAGCAGCTTGGGCGTGGGTACCGGGGAGCTGTTTTTT.

This chain uses TRBV7-9 with TRBJ2-3; 7 nucleotides align to TRBD2. The V gene's germline CDR1 is SEHNR and CDR2 FQNEAQ (reference sequence). The CDR3 totals 16 residues. The V and J ends lost 7 bases and 5 bases, in that order; junction bases with no gene match: 15. Written as DNA, the CDR3 is TGTGCCAGCACAAAAGCGCGGCGGGAGAAGGGAGATACGCAGTATTTT. Protein: CASTKARREKGDTQYF. The full variable domain, rest sourced from reference TRBV7-9 and TRBJ2-3, is DTGVSQNPRHKITKRGQNVTFRCDPISEHNRLYWYRQTLGQGPEFLTYFQNEAQLEKSRLLSDRFSAERPKGSFSTLEIQRTEQGDSAMYLCASTKARREKGDTQYFGPGTRLTVL.

In its sample, this clone was seen a few times. The genes are TRBV30 and TRBJ1-4, with D maybe TRBD1 (6 bases). CDR1 GTSNPN and CDR2 SVGIG come from the germline V gene (reference sequence). This CDR3 is 16 amino acids long. The V gene lost 2 bases and the J gene lost 7 bases, with 20 bases spanning the gap. Here the CDR3 DNA reads TGTGCCTGGAGTCGGGGGTTAACAGGGAATAGTGAAAAACTGTTTTTT. This gives the protein CAWSRGLTGNSEKLFF. Supplemented by reference TRBV30 and TRBJ1-4, the full variable domain reads SQTIHQWPATLVQPVGSPLSLECTVEGTSNPNLYWYRQAAGRGLQLLFYSVGIGQISSEVPQNLSASRPQDRQFILSSKKLLLSDSGFYLCAWSRGLTGNSEKLFFGSGTQLSVL.

This clone was seen a single time. The gene calls are TRBV5-1 and TRBJ1-2; D is undetermined. Germline V CDR1 and CDR2: SGHRS, YFSETQ. The ends were cut back, 0 bases at V and 6 bases at J, with 12 bases in the middle. The length of the CDR3 is 14 residues. CDR3: CASSLDRGINGYTF. DNA of the CDR3: TGCGCCAGCAGCTTGGATAGAGGGATAAATGGCTACACCTTC.

This clone is classed as medium-sized. The CDR3 here is CASRGDRGRILATEAFF. In DNA form, the CDR3 reads TGTGCCAGCAGGGGGGACAGGGGGCGGATCCTGGCGACTGAAGCTTTCTTT. The chain is built from TRBV7-9 and TRBJ1-1, with 12 bases lining up with TRBD1. The CDR3 loop spans 17 amino acids. Germline CDR1 is SEHNR and CDR2 is FQNEAQ (reference sequence). Losses at the gene ends were 6 bases for V and 5 bases for J; bases not matched to a gene: 13. Filled out from reference TRBV7-9 and TRBJ1-1, the complete variable domain reads DTGVSQNPRHKITKRGQNVTFRCDPISEHNRLYWYRQTLGQGPEFLTYFQNEAQLEKSRLLSDRFSAERPKGSFSTLEIQRTEQGDSAMYLCASRGDRGRILATEAFFGQGTRLTVV.

The chain combines TRBV9 with TRBJ2-7; 7 bases are shared with TRBD1. The CDR3 is made up of 14 amino acids. From germline, CDR1 is SGDLS and CDR2 YYNGEE. Germline trimming cut 0 bases from V and 2 bases from J; bases unmatched to any gene: 2. The CDR3 DNA reads TGTGCCAGCAGCGTAGAACAGGGGCCCTACGAGCAGTACTTC. It is translated as CASSVEQGPYEQYF.

The genes are TRBV5-1 and TRBJ2-2; 7 bases map to TRBD2. V was clipped by 4 bases and J by 3 bases; unmatched bases: 9. The germline V gene has CDR1 SGHRS and CDR2 YFSETQ. The CDR3 totals 16 residues. The CDR3 DNA reads TGCGCCAGCAGCGTCCGGGACTACGGCTACACCGGGGAGCTGTTTTTT. Protein product: CASSVRDYGYTGELFF.

This clone appeared a few times. This chain uses TRBV19 with TRBJ1-2, with 7 bases fitting TRBD1. Germline lookup yields CDR1 LNHDA and CDR2 SQIVND (reference sequence). V gave up 6 bases and J gave up 4 bases; unmatched junction bases: 5. The CDR3 is 13 amino acids. As DNA, the CDR3 is TGTGCCAGTAGCTGGACAGGAGCCTATGGCTACACCTTC. It codes for CASSWTGAYGYTF. The variable domain in full, with the rest retrieved from reference TRBV19 and TRBJ1-2, is DGGITQSPKYLFRKEGQNVTLSCEQNLNHDAMYWYRQDPGQGLRLIYYSQIVNDFQKGDIAEGYSVSREKKESFPLTVTSAQKNPTAFYLCASSWTGAYGYTFGSGTRLTVV.